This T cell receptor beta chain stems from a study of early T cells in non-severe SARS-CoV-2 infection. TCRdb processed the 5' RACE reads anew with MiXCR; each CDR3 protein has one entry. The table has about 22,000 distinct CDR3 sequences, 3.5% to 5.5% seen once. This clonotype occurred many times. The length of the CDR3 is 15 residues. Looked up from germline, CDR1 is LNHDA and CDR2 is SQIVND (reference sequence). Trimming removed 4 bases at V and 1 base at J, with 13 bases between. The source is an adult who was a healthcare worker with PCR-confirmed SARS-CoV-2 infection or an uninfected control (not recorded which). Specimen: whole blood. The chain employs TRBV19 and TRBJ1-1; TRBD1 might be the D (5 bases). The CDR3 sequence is CASSNLGATNTEAFF. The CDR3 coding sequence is TGTGCCAGTAGTAACCTCGGGGCTACGAACACTGAAGCTTTCTTT.